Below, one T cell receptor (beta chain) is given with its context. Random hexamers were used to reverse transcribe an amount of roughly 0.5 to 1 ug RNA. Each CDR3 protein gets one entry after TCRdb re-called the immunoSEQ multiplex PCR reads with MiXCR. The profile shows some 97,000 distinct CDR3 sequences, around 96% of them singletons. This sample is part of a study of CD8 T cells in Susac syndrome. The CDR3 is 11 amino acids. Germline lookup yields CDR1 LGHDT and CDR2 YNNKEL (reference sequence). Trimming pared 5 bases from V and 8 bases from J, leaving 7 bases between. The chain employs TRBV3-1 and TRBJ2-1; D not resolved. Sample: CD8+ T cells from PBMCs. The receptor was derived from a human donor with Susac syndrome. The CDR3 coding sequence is TGTGCCAGCAGCACTTTAGATGAGCAGTTCTTC. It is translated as CASSTLDEQFF.